This T cell receptor beta chain was retrieved from a study of blood T cell repertoires in COVID-19. V was trimmed by 0 bases and J by 4 bases, leaving 3 bases between them. Germline CDR1 is SGHAT and CDR2 is FQNNGV. The CDR3 contains 13 residues. In the original workflow: Estimated nucleated cell counts came from reference gene primer amplification. The assay was immunoSEQ multiplex PCR, and TCRdb's table has in-frame clones only and misses some. V, J and clone size were drawn from that table, and D and trimming were deduced from the DNA. The sample shows a few hundred thousand clones, roughly 90% of them seen only once.

The chain couples TRBV11-2 to TRBJ2-2; no reliable D call. This receptor was identified in a woman between 25 and 40 years old who had been exposed to COVID-19. The sample comprised PBMCs or T cells enriched from blood (not recorded which). The CDR3 is CASSLESTGELFF. The CDR3 region has the DNA TGTGCCAGCAGCTTAGAGAGCACCGGGGAGCTGTTTTTT.